A single sample is the source of the 11 T cell receptor beta chains below, sequenced in a study of cytomegalovirus exposure and HLA in healthy donors. 13 Jbeta primers and 60 Vbeta primers were used for the PCR. Profiling relied on immunoSEQ multiplex PCR, and the TCRdb table lists in-frame clones only, not all of them. The sample holds 150,000 to 200,000 clones, 60% to 80% seen once. The sequenced sample was PBMCs. The source of these receptors is a female donor in good health and CMV-seronegative.

The J gene is TRBJ2-5, the V gene TRBV2; 9 nucleotides align to TRBD2. This CDR3 is 13 amino acids long. V lost 6 bases to trimming and J lost 5 bases; unmatched junction nucleotides: 4. Germline lookup yields CDR1 SNHLY and CDR2 FYNNEI. This chain's CDR3 is CASRGLAIETQYF. The CDR3 DNA reads as TGTGCCAGCAGGGGACTAGCTATCGAGACCCAGTACTTC.

The rearrangement links TRBV7-2 to TRBJ2-2, with D perhaps TRBD1 (6 bases). Trimming left V 3 bases short and J 0 bases short, with 11 bases between. The CDR3 is made up of 16 amino acids. Looked up from germline, CDR1 is SGHTA and CDR2 is FQGNSA. The CDR3 protein is CASSFTGHSNTGELFF. The CDR3 nucleotides are TGTGCCAGCAGCTTTACGGGACATTCGAACACCGGGGAGCTGTTTTTT.

The chain is built from TRBV19 and TRBJ1-3; a weak D match, TRBD1 (5 bases). V lost 5 bases, J lost 0 bases, and 8 bases lay in between. CDR1 LNHDA and CDR2 SQIVND come from the germline V gene (reference sequence). This CDR3 is built from 14 residues. The CDR3 loop reads CASSRGGSGNTIYF. CDR3 nucleotides: TGTGCCAGTAGTCGCGGGGGCTCTGGAAACACCATATATTTT.

This chain connects TRBV10-1 to TRBJ2-3; the D gene is possibly TRBD2 (6 bases). Germline loops: CDR1 WNHNN, CDR2 SYGVQD (reference sequence). The CDR3 loop spans 15 amino acids. V was cut by 5 bases and J by 4 bases, with 16 bases left in between. In nucleotides, the CDR3 is TGCGCCAGCAGTCGTTCGGAGGGAGTGGCAGATACGCAGTATTTT. Amino acid sequence: CASSRSEGVADTQYF.

The gene calls are TRBV10-1 and TRBJ1-1; 8 positions match TRBD1. Trimming cost V 0 bases and J 5 bases; bases outside gene matches: 5. The germline V gene has CDR1 WNHNN and CDR2 SYGVQD (reference sequence). This CDR3 region has 15 residues. This CDR3 reads CASSESRQGLTEAFF. The DNA of the CDR3 is TGCGCCAGCAGTGAGTCGAGACAGGGGTTGACTGAAGCTTTCTTT.

This rearrangement joins TRBV7-2 to TRBJ2-7, with 8 bases aligning to TRBD1. This CDR3 region has 15 residues. CDR1 SGHTA and CDR2 FQGNSA come from the germline V gene. The J segment lost 1 base and the V segment lost 3 bases, leaving 5 bases of the junction unmatched. The CDR3 DNA reads TGTGCCAGCAGCTTCAGGACAGGGCCTTCCTACGAGCAGTACTTC. Protein sequence: CASSFRTGPSYEQYF.

V gene TRBV18 combines with J gene TRBJ1-2, with D unclear. Trimming took 3 bases from V and 5 from J, leaving 13 bases between them. The length of the CDR3 is 14 residues. Germline V gene sequence: CDR1 KGHSH, CDR2 LQKENI. CDR3 coding DNA: TGTGCCAGCTCACCCCAGGAAGGATTTTATGGCTACACCTTC. As protein: CASSPQEGFYGYTF. Supplemented by reference TRBV18 and TRBJ1-2, the full variable domain reads NAGVMQNPRHLVRRRGQEARLRCSPMKGHSHVYWYRQLPEEGLKFMVYLQKENIIDESGMPKERFSAEFPKEGPSILRIQQVVRGDSAAYFCASSPQEGFYGYTFGSGTRLTVV.

This clone has just a few counts. The V gene is TRBV7-2, the J gene TRBJ2-1; 11 bases agree with TRBD2. Germline V gene sequence: CDR1 SGHTA, CDR2 FQGNSA. This CDR3 comprises 15 residues. V dropped 5 bases and J dropped 4; count of bases not matched to a gene: 4. Written as DNA, the CDR3 is TGTGCCAGCAGCGGAAGACTAGCGGGGTACAATGAGCAGTTCTTC. Translated: CASSGRLAGYNEQFF. The variable domain in full, completed from reference TRBV7-2 and TRBJ2-1, reads GAGVSQSPSNKVTEKGKDVELRCDPISGHTALYWYRQSLGQGLEFLIYFQGNSAPDKSGLPSDRFSAERTGGSVSTLTIQRTQQEDSAVYLCASSGRLAGYNEQFFGPGTRLTVL.

This sequence joins TRBV28 and TRBJ2-1; D ambiguous. The V gene lost 5 bases and the J gene lost 6 bases, with 17 bases spanning the gap. The CDR3 spans 15 residues. CDR1 is MDHEN and CDR2 is SYDVKM in the germline V gene. CDR3 nucleotides: TGTGCCAGCAGTCCTCGTTCCTTTAGCCGCAATGAGCAGTTCTTC. Amino acid sequence: CASSPRSFSRNEQFF.

The V gene is TRBV21-1, the J gene TRBJ2-7; no check of the table's D call, TRBD2, against the DNA was made. TRBV21-1 constitutes a pseudogene. The CDR3 has 19 residues. The CDR3 loop is CASTARPGTSGAKTYEQYF. CDR3 nucleotides: TGTGCCAGCACCGCACGCCCCGGGACTAGCGGGGCAAAAACCTACGAGCAGTACTTC.

This chain joins TRBV9 and TRBJ2-5, with TRBD2 identical over 15 bases. The J segment lost 4 bases and the V segment lost 4 bases, leaving 5 bases of the junction unmatched. Per the germline V gene, CDR1 is SGDLS and CDR2 is YYNGEE. The length of the CDR3 is 16 residues. CDR3: CASSFGLAGGGETQYF. Written as DNA, the CDR3 is TGTGCCAGCAGCTTTGGACTAGCGGGAGGGGGAGAGACCCAGTACTTC.